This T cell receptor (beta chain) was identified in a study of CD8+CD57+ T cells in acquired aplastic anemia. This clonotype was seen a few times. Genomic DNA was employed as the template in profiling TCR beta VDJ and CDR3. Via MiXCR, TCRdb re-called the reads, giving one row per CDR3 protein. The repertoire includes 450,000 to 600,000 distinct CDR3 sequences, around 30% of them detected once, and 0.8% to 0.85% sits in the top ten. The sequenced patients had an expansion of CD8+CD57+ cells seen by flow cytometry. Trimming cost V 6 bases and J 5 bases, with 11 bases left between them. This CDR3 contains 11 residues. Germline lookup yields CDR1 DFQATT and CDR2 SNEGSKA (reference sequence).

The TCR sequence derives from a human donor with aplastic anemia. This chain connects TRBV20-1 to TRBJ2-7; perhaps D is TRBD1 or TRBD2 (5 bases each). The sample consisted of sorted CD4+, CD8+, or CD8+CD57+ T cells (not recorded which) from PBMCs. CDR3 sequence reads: CSAGRGHEQYF. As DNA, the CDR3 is TGCAGTGCCGGTCGGGGCCACGAGCAGTACTTC.